This paragraph reports one T cell receptor (beta chain). Its antigen is undetermined. Investigators reverse transcribed all isolated RNA, so they sequenced expressed TCRB transcripts. The assay was immunoSEQ multiplex PCR, and TCRdb's table has in-frame clones only and misses some. In the table there are some 640,000 clones, over 12% of which are singletons. This entry is derived from a study of beta chain features in type 1 diabetes. Study information: Examination spanned around 110 million sorted cells from all samples. Study outcomes and limitations: Any HLA effect on TCRB rearrangement was left unresolved by small sub-analyses. Researchers report that Type 1 diabetes patients had moderately but significantly shorter TCRB CDR3s across all four CD4+ subsets.

This CDR3 is built from 13 residues. Germline assignment: CDR1 SQVTM and CDR2 ANQGSEA. The V gene lost 5 bases and the J gene lost 5 bases, with 15 bases spanning the gap. The sequencing sample was made of naive CD4+ T cells from blood. This chain links TRBV29-1 with TRBJ1-2, with D possibly TRBD1 on 5 matching bases. The clonotype originates from a young man with type 1 diabetes. The DNA for the CDR3 is TGCAGCGTTCCACGGGACGCATCATATGGCTACACCTTC. Its protein product is CSVPRDASYGYTF.